This TCR beta chain appears in the sequencing data of a study of blood T cell repertoires in COVID-19. Across the study: Samples representing acute and convalescent COVID-19 were sourced from the United States, Italy and Spain.

Sequencing was performed with immunoSEQ multiplex PCR; in TCRdb, only in-frame clones are kept and a portion is missing. Of about 250,000 clones listed, roughly 89% are singletons. Germline lookup yields CDR1 SGDLS and CDR2 YYNGEE. Trimming left V 0 bases short and J 0 bases short, with 16 bases between. This CDR3 is built from 18 residues. Enrolled through a virtual design, the participants were between roughly 18 and 100 years of age and came from roughly 22 US areas. Allocation to cohorts depended on clinical history reported by the participants. Resolution of symptoms, clearance, or two negative PCRs was present in recovered Cohort 3 donors.

The chain recombines TRBV9 with TRBJ1-3; D ambiguous. What was sequenced was PBMCs or T cells enriched from blood (not recorded which). The sequence was collected from a man aged 35 to 55 who had recovered from COVID-19. The CDR3 bases are TGTGCCAGCAGCGTAGATGCGGAGACGGATTACTCTGGAAACACCATATATTTT. Its translation is CASSVDAETDYSGNTIYF.